These 15 T cell receptor beta chains came from one sample sequenced in a study of response to subunit inactivated influenza vaccine. TCRdb processed the RT-PCR reads anew with MiXCR; each CDR3 protein has one entry. This sample has under 550,000 distinct CDR3 sequences, with around 8% found just once. The sequences come from PBMCs from blood, collected 23 months after vaccination. Receptors originate from a man aged 45-69 years who received an inactivated influenza vaccine.

In this sample, this clonotype turned up a few times. V and J are TRBV4-3 and TRBJ2-7; D uncertain. Looked up from germline, CDR1 is LGHNA and CDR2 is YSLEER. This CDR3 has 15 residues. V lost 6 bases and J 3 bases, leaving 18 bases between the germline ends. The CDR3 DNA is TGCGCCAGCAGAGGATCCCATGGTGGAGTCTACGAGCAGTACTTC. It yields the protein CASRGSHGGVYEQYF.

This clonotype was counted ten times or more. The J gene is TRBJ2-1, the V gene TRBV2; D perhaps matches TRBD2 (6 bases). Germline V lookup: CDR1 SNHLY, CDR2 FYNNEI. This CDR3 has 13 residues. V lost 5 bases to trimming and J lost 3 bases, with 8 bases between them. The CDR3 loop is CASSTGGYNEQFF. CDR3 nucleotide sequence: TGTGCCAGCAGTACCGGGGGCTACAATGAGCAGTTCTTC. Full variable domain (rest looked up from reference TRBV2 and TRBJ2-1): EPEVTQTPSHQVTQMGQEVILRCVPISNHLYFYWYRQILGQKVEFLVSFYNNEISEKSEIFDDQFSVERPDGSNFTLKIRSTKLEDSAMYFCASSTGGYNEQFFGPGTRLTVL.

This sequence joins TRBV6-1 and TRBJ2-7; D is ambiguous. Germline V gene data show CDR1 as MNHNS and CDR2 as SASEGT. The CDR3 has 15 residues. Trimming cost V 1 base and J 3 bases, with 13 bases left between them. CDR3: CASSEGPTHFYEQYF. The DNA for the CDR3 is TGTGCCAGCAGTGAAGGACCGACACATTTCTACGAGCAGTACTTC.

This clonotype has a count of ten or more. The chain couples TRBV7-2 to TRBJ2-3, with 8 nucleotides matching TRBD2. The CDR3 length is 15 residues. V shed 5 bases and J 9 bases; nucleotides not matched to a gene: 13. The germline gives CDR1 SGHTA, CDR2 FQGNSA. The CDR3 nucleotides are TGTGCCAGCAGCGAAGACGGGACTAGTTTCGACACGCAGTATTTT. Amino acid sequence: CASSEDGTSFDTQYF.

This clonotype was observed a handful of times. CDR3: CSARTGLAGGIGELFF. CDR3 in DNA: TGCAGTGCTAGAACCGGACTAGCGGGGGGGATCGGGGAGCTGTTTTTT. The chain employs TRBV20-1 and TRBJ2-2; 15 nucleotides agree with TRBD2. V trimming: 2 bases; J trimming: 7 bases; junction bases outside the gene matches: 5. Germline V gene sequence: CDR1 DFQATT, CDR2 SNEGSKA (reference sequence). The CDR3 has 16 amino acids.

This clonotype turned up a few times. V usage is TRBV12-3 or TRBV12-4 and J usage is TRBJ2-6; 8 bases fit TRBD1. CDR3 length: 19 residues. V shed 3 bases and J 1 base; nucleotides not matched to a gene: 11. The CDR3 loop reads CASSLRGRGRISGANVLTF. CDR3 in DNA: TGTGCCAGCAGTTTGAGGGGCAGGGGGCGCATATCTGGGGCCAACGTCCTGACTTTC.

This clonotype was picked up many times. The chain joins TRBV5-1 to TRBJ1-1, with 9 positions matching TRBD1. The J segment lost 1 base and the V segment lost 4 bases, leaving 5 bases of the junction unmatched. The length of the CDR3 is 15 residues. Germline CDR1 is SGHRS and CDR2 is YFSETQ. As DNA, the CDR3 is TGCGCCAGCAGCCCGTGGGGACAGGGGAACACTGAAGCTTTCTTT. Translating gives CASSPWGQGNTEAFF.

The chain couples TRBV7-2 to TRBJ2-1, with a weak D call TRBD1 (6 bases). This CDR3 has 15 amino acids. V was shortened by 1 base and J by 1 base, with 8 bases between the two germline ends. CDR1 and CDR2 from the germline V gene are SGHTA and FQGNSA. CDR3 region: CASSLEDRSYNEQFF. The CDR3 coding sequence is TGTGCCAGCAGCTTAGAGGACAGATCCTACAATGAGCAGTTCTTC. Full variable domain (missing parts from reference TRBV7-2 and TRBJ2-1): GAGVSQSPSNKVTEKGKDVELRCDPISGHTALYWYRQSLGQGLEFLIYFQGNSAPDKSGLPSDRFSAERTGGSVSTLTIQRTQQEDSAVYLCASSLEDRSYNEQFFGPGTRLTVL.

This clonotype showed up many times. This chain uses TRBV7-9 with TRBJ1-1; D is undetermined. Germline CDR1 SEHNR, CDR2 FQNEAQ (reference sequence). V lost 1 base to trimming and J lost 0 bases, with 9 bases between them. This CDR3 is 15 amino acids long. CDR3 DNA: TGTGCCAGCAGCTTAGTTCGCAGGCTGAACACTGAAGCTTTCTTT. The encoded protein is CASSLVRRLNTEAFF.

The V call is TRBV3-1, the J call TRBJ2-1; D tentatively fits TRBD1 or TRBD2 (5 bases each). Germline V gene sequence: CDR1 LGHDT, CDR2 YNNKEL (reference sequence). The CDR3 length is 14 residues. Trimming took off 4 bases at V and 4 bases at J, with 11 bases between the two ends. The DNA for the CDR3 is TGTGCCAGCAGCCCCCTTGAGGGGTACAATGAGCAGTTCTTC. Translated, it gives CASSPLEGYNEQFF.

This rearrangement joins TRBV18 to TRBJ1-5, with TRBD1 matching 9 bases. The germline V gene has CDR1 KGHSH and CDR2 LQKENI. V shed 0 bases, J shed 7 bases, and the junction held 4 bases outside the gene matches. The CDR3 consists of 15 residues. The CDR3 protein is CASSPPGQGRQPQHF. As DNA, the CDR3 is TGTGCCAGCTCACCACCGGGACAGGGTCGGCAGCCCCAGCATTTT.

The J gene is TRBJ2-7, the V gene TRBV2; TRBD1 might be the D (6 bases). Germline V gene data show CDR1 as SNHLY and CDR2 as FYNNEI. CDR3 length: 13 residues. Trimming left V 4 bases short and J 6 bases short, with 13 bases between. The CDR3 loop is CASSAGQLLEQYF. The CDR3 nucleotides are TGTGCCAGCAGTGCTGGACAGCTACTCGAGCAGTACTTC.

This clonotype was found a few times. The V call is TRBV5-1, the J call TRBJ1-5, with unresolved D. Germline V gives CDR1 SGHRS, CDR2 YFSETQ. V lost 5 bases to trimming and J lost 9 bases, with 18 bases between them. The CDR3 is 14 amino acids. The DNA for the CDR3 is TGCGCCAGCAGGCGGACCTTAAACCCGGGGCCCCAGCATTTT. Residues: CASRRTLNPGPQHF.

The chain recombines TRBV6-5 with TRBJ2-4; a weak D match, TRBD1 (6 bases). The CDR3 has 15 amino acids. V lost 4 bases to trimming and J lost 8 bases, with 18 bases between them. CDR1 MNHEY and CDR2 SVGAGI come from the germline V gene. The CDR3 loop reads CASSLKQGSRDIQYF. The DNA for the CDR3 is TGTGCCAGCAGTTTAAAACAGGGTTCAAGGGACATTCAGTACTTC.

This clonotype was recorded at least ten times. The gene calls are TRBV6-5 and TRBJ2-3; TRBD1 might be the D (5 bases). The CDR3 extends over 14 amino acids. Trimming took off 4 bases at V and 3 bases at J, with 11 bases between the two ends. Germline V CDR1 and CDR2: MNHEY, SVGAGI. The DNA for the CDR3 is TGTGCCAGCAGTTCGGCTTCAGGGACAGATACGCAGTATTTT. The encoded protein is CASSSASGTDTQYF.